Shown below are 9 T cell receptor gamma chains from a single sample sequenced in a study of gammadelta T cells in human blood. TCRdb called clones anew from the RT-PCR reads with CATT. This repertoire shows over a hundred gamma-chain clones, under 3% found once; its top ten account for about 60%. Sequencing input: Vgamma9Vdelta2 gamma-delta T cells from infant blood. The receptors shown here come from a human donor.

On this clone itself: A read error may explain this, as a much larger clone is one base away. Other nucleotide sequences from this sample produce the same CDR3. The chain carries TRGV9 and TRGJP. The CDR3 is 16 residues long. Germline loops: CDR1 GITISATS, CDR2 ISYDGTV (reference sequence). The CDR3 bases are TGTGCATTGTGGGAGGTGCGGGAGTTGGGCAAAAAAATCAAGGTATTT. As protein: CALWEVRELGKKIKVF.

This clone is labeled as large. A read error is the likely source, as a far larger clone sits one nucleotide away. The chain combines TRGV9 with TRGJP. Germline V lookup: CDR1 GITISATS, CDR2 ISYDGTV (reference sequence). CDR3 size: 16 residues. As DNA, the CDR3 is TGTGCCTGGTGGGAGGTGCAAGAGTTGGGCAAAAAAATCAAGGTATTT. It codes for CAWWEVQELGKKIKVF.

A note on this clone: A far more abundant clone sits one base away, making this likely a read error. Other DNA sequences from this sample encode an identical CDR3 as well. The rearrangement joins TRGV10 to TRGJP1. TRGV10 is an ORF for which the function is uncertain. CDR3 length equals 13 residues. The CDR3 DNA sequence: TGTGCTGCGTGGGATACCACTGGGTGGTTCAAGATATTT. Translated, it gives CAAWDTTGWFKIF.

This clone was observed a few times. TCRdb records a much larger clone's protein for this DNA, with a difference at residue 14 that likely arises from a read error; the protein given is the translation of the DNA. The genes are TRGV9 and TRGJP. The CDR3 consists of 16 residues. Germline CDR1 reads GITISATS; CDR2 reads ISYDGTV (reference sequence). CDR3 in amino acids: CALWEVGELGKKIEVF. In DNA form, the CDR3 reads TGTGCCTTGTGGGAGGTGGGAGAGTTGGGCAAAAAAATCGAGGTATTT.

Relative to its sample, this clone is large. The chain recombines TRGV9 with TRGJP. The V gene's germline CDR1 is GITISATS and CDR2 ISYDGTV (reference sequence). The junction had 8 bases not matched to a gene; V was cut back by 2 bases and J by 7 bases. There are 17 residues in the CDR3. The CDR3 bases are TGTGCCTTGTGGGAGGCAGGGGGCGAGTTGGGCAAAAAAATCAAGGTATTT. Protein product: CALWEAGGELGKKIKVF.

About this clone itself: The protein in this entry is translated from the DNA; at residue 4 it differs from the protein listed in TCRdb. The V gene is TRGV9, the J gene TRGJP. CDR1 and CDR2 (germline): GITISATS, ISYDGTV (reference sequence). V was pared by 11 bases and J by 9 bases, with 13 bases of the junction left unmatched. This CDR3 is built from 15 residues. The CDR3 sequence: CAWGEVTLGKKIKVF. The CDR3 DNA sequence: TGTGCCTGGGGGGAGGTGACGTTGGGCAAAAAAATCAAGGTATTT.

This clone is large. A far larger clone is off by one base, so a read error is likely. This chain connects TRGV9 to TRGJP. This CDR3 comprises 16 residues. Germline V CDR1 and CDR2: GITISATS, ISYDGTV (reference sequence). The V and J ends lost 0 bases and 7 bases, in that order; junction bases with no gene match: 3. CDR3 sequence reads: CALWEVHELGKKIKVF. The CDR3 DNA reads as TGTGCCTTGTGGGAGGTGCACGAGTTGGGCAAAAAAATCAAGGTATTT.

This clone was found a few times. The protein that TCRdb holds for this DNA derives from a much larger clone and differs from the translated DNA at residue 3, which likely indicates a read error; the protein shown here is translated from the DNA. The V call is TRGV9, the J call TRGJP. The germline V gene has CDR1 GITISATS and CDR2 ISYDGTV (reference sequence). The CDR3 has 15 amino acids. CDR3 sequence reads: CAVWEVELGKKIKVF. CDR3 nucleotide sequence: TGTGCCGTGTGGGAGGTAGAGTTGGGCAAAAAAATCAAGGTATTT.

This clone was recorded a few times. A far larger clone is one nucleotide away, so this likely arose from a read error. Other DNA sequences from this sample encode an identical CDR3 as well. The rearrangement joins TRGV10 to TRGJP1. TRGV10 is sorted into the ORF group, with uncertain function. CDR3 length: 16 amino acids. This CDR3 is CAAWDYMTHTGWFKIF. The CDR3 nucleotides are TGTGCTGCGTGGGATTATATGACCCACACTGGTTGGTTCAAGATATTC.